Listed here are 4 T cell receptor beta chains from one sample, sequenced in a study of T cell repertoires in cytomegalovirus infection. For these receptors, no antigen is known. MiXCR, applied by TCRdb to the reads, yields one record per CDR3 protein. Of fewer than 1,000,000 distinct CDR3 sequences listed, about 33% are singletons. The sample consisted of cultured CD8+ T cells from PBMCs, taken from culture after CMV antigen stimulation. Receptors were obtained from a human donor in good health (CMV status not recorded). Some clones in this sample may be carry-over from other donors' samples.

The chain joins TRBV6-1 to TRBJ2-6, with D possibly matching TRBD2 (6 bases). Germline loops: CDR1 MNHNS, CDR2 SASEGT. Trimming shortened V by 5 bases and J by 9 bases, and 26 bases separated the two germline ends. The CDR3 is 18 residues long. The CDR3 loop reads CASSYFQGLLSEGNVLTF. The CDR3 DNA follows: TGTGCCAGCAGTTATTTCCAGGGACTTCTCTCTGAGGGCAACGTCCTGACTTTC.

The gene calls are TRBV7-2 and TRBJ2-7, with 13 bases identical to TRBD2. The germline CDR1 and CDR2 sequences are SGHTA and FQGNSA. The trim removed 5 bases at V and 7 bases at J, leaving 5 bases unmatched. The CDR3 is 14 amino acids. CDR3 DNA: TGTACCAGCAGCCCCACTAGCGGGGGGGGAGAGCAGTACGTC. Its translation is CTSSPTSGGGEQYV.

V and J are TRBV9 and TRBJ2-1; D is possibly TRBD1 (6 bases). The germline V and J ends were trimmed by 2 bases and 2 bases, with 8 bases remaining between them. This CDR3 has 14 residues. Per germline, CDR1 SGDLS and CDR2 YYNGEE. The CDR3 nucleotides are TGTGCCAGCAGCGTTTGGGACACCTACAATGAGCAGTTCTTC. This gives the protein CASSVWDTYNEQFF.

The CDR3 nucleotides read TGTGCCACCAGTGATTGGTCCTCAGGGCAGCCCCAGCATTTT. Encoded protein: CATSDWSSGQPQHF. The rearrangement uses TRBV24-1 and TRBJ1-5, with D maybe TRBD1 (5 bases). Trimming removed 2 bases from V and 7 bases from J, with 11 bases in between. Germline V gene sequence: CDR1 KGHDR, CDR2 SFDVKD. The CDR3 sequence is 14 residues long.